The next 5 T cell receptor beta chains were all read from a single sample in a study of early T cells in non-severe SARS-CoV-2 infection. TCRdb re-called the 5' RACE reads through MiXCR, storing one row per CDR3 protein. This table has more than 25,000 distinct CDR3 sequences, 5.1% appearing once. The specimen sequenced was whole blood. The receptor set was obtained from an adult who was a healthcare worker with PCR-confirmed SARS-CoV-2 infection or an uninfected control (not recorded which).

This clonotype was seen repeatedly, ten times or more. The chain is built from TRBV3-1 and TRBJ2-1; 8 bases are a match to TRBD2. Germline lookup yields CDR1 LGHDT and CDR2 YNNKEL (reference sequence). Unmatched junction bases numbered 9, after V lost 1 base and J lost 7 bases. The CDR3 spans 16 residues. The CDR3 DNA is TGTGCCAGCAGCCAAGGCAATAGCGGGGCCGGGAATGAGCAGTTCTTC. Translation gives CASSQGNSGAGNEQFF.

This clonotype was counted at least ten times. The chain combines TRBV5-1 with TRBJ2-5; 9 nucleotides agree with TRBD1. Losses at the gene ends were 1 base for V and 3 bases for J; bases not matched to a gene: 7. The CDR3 is 16 residues long. Germline V gene sequence: CDR1 SGHRS, CDR2 YFSETQ. For the CDR3, the DNA is TGCGCCAGCAGCTTGCAACCGGGACAGGGCGAAGAGACCCAGTACTTC. This translates into CASSLQPGQGEETQYF.

V is TRBV4-1 and J is TRBJ1-1; no reliable D call. Trimming shortened V by 3 bases and J by 4 bases, and 15 bases separated the two germline ends. The germline V gene encodes CDR1 MGHRA and CDR2 YSYEKL. There are 15 residues in the CDR3. This chain's CDR3 is CASSHPTHVGTEAFF. In DNA form, the CDR3 reads TGCGCCAGCAGCCACCCGACCCATGTGGGCACTGAAGCTTTCTTT.

This clonotype was counted at least ten times. The chain's CDR3 is CASSLTRADTQYF. In DNA form, the CDR3 reads TGTGCCAGCAGCTTAACTAGGGCAGATACGCAGTATTTT. The chain joins TRBV7-3 to TRBJ2-3; D remains ambiguous. The CDR3 is made up of 13 amino acids. The V gene lost 0 bases and the J gene lost 4 bases, with 5 bases spanning the gap. Germline-derived CDR1 and CDR2 are SGHTA and FQGTGA.

This clonotype has ten or more counts. The junction departs from the called germline gene at one end, perhaps through a read error. V and J are TRBV2 and TRBJ2-7; TRBD2 might be the D (5 bases). Germline lookup yields CDR1 SNHLY and CDR2 FYNNEI. The CDR3 totals 12 residues. CDR3 coding DNA: TGTGCCAGCAGTGCCCGGTGGGAGTCATGGGGCTTC. Translation: CASSARWESWGF.